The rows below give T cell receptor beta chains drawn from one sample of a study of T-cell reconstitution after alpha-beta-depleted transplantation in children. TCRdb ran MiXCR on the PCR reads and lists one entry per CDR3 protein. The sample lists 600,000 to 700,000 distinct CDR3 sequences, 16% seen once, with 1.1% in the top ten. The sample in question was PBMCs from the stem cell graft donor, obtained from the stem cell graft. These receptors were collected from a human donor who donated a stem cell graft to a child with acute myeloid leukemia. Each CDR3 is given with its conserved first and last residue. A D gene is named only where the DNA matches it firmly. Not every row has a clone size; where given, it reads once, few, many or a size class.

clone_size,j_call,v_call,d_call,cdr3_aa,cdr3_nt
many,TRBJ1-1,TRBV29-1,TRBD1,CSGGQVRTEAFF,TGCAGCGGGGGACAGGTGCGGACTGAAGCTTTCTTT
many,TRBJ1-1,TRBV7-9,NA,CASRMDGLNTEAFF,TGTGCCAGCAGGATGGACGGATTGAACACTGAAGCTTTCTTT
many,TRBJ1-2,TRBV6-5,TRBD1,CASRPGQGSYGYTF,TGTGCCAGCAGGCCGGGACAGGGATCCTATGGCTACACCTTC
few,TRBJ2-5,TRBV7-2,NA,CASSLYDRETQYF,TGTGCCAGCAGCCTGTACGATCGAGAGACCCAGTACTTC
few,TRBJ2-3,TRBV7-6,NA,CASSLLEGADTQYF,TGTGCCAGCAGCTTATTGGAGGGGGCAGATACGCAGTATTTT
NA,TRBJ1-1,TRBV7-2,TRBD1,CASSRNRGWDGDTEAFF,TGTGCCAGCAGCCGAAACAGGGGATGGGATGGTGACACTGAAGCTTTCTTT
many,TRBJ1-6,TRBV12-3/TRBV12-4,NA,CASTRGNNSPLHF,TGTGCCAGCACAAGGGGGAATAATTCACCCCTCCACTTT
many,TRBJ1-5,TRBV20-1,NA,CSAVPRQVRNQPQHF,TGCAGTGCTGTCCCCCGGCAGGTTAGGAATCAGCCCCAGCATTTT
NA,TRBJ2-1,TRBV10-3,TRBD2,CAISDGGGSYNEQFF,TGTGCCATCAGTGACGGCGGGGGGTCCTACAATGAGCAGTTCTTC
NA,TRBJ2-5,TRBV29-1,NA,CSGRESQETQYF,TGCAGCGGCCGCGAGTCCCAAGAGACCCAGTACTTC
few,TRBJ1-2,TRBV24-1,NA,CATSETATYGYTF,TGTGCCACCTCGGAAACAGCAACCTATGGCTACACCTTC
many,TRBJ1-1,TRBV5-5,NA,CASSLFGLEDTEAFF,TGTGCCAGCAGCTTGTTCGGCCTGGAGGACACTGAAGCTTTCTTT
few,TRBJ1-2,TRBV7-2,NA,CASSLDQRGYGYTF,TGTGCCAGCAGCTTAGACCAAAGGGGCTATGGCTACACCTTC
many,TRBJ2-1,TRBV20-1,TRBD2,CSATRLAGYNEQFF,TGCAGTGCTACAAGACTAGCGGGGTACAATGAGCAGTTCTTC
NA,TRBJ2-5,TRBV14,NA,CASSQTWVGTQYF,TGTGCCAGCAGCCAAACGTGGGTGGGGACCCAGTACTTC
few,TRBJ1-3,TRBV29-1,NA,CSVAKVSPGNTIYF,TGCAGCGTTGCCAAGGTCAGCCCTGGAAACACCATATATTTT
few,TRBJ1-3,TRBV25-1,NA,CASSELGQPSSGNTIYF,TGTGCCAGCAGTGAATTGGGACAACCGAGCTCTGGAAACACCATATATTTT
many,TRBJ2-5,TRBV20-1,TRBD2,CSARGLAEETQYF,TGCAGTGCTAGAGGACTAGCGGAAGAGACCCAGTACTTC
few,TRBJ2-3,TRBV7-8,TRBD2,CASSQDGLAGTDTQYF,TGTGCCAGCAGCCAGGATGGACTAGCGGGGACAGATACGCAGTATTTT
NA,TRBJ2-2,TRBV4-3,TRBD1,CASSHPGQGPNTGELFF,TGCGCCAGCAGCCATCCGGGACAGGGTCCCAACACCGGGGAGCTGTTTTTT
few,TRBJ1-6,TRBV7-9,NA,CASSPGALHF,TGTGCCAGCAGCCCGGGGGCCCTCCACTTT
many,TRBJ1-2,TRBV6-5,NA,CASSSPGRGYTF,TGTGCCAGCAGCTCCCCCGGGAGAGGCTACACCTTC
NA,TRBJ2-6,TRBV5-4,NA,CASSLRGSFDSGANVLTF,TGTGCCAGCAGCTTACGGGGGTCTTTTGACTCTGGGGCCAACGTCCTGACTTTC
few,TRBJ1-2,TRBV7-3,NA,CASSLTSAIYGYTF,TGTGCCAGCAGCTTAACCTCCGCGATCTATGGCTACACCTTC
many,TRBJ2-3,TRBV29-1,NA,CSVEPGDSTDTQYF,TGCAGCGTTGAACCAGGGGATAGCACAGATACGCAGTATTTT
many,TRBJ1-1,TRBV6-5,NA,CASRGRTEAFF,TGTGCCAGCAGGGGACGGACTGAAGCTTTCTTT
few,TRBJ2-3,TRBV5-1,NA,CASTGLESTDTQYF,TGCGCCAGCACGGGGCTGGAGTCCACAGATACGCAGTATTTT
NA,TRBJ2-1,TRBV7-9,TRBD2,CASSWPGSGGPNEQFF,TGTGCCAGCAGCTGGCCCGGTAGCGGGGGGCCCAATGAGCAGTTCTTC
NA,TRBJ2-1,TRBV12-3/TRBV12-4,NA,CASFLSPYNEQFF,TGTGCCAGTTTCCTCTCGCCATACAATGAGCAGTTCTTC
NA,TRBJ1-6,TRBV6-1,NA,CASSRKDKGEYNSPLHF,TGTGCCAGCAGCCGAAAGGACAAGGGGGAATATAATTCACCCCTCCACTTT
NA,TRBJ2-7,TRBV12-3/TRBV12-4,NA,CARRTVPYEQYF,TGTGCCAGAAGGACAGTTCCCTACGAGCAGTACTTC
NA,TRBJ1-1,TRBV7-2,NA,CASSLVGGGKNTEAFF,TGTGCCAGCAGCCTGGTAGGGGGGGGGAAGAACACTGAAGCTTTCTTT
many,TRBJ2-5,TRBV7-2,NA,CASSLEVREETQYF,TGTGCCAGCAGCTTAGAGGTCCGCGAGGAGACCCAGTACTTC
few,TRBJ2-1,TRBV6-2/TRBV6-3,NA,CASSTRHPNEQFF,TGTGCCAGCAGTACCAGACACCCCAATGAGCAGTTCTTC
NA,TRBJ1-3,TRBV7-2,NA,CASSLESGDGNTIYF,TGTGCCAGCAGCTTGGAATCAGGGGATGGAAACACCATATATTTT
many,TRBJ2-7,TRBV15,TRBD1,CATSRHTGTGSEQYF,TGTGCCACCAGCAGACACACCGGGACAGGGTCCGAGCAGTACTTC
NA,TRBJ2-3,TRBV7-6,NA,CASSPGGVVITDTQYF,TGTGCCAGCAGCCCAGGGGGGGTCGTGATCACAGATACGCAGTATTTT
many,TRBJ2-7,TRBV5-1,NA,CASRPGSSYEQYF,TGCGCCAGCAGACCGGGCAGCTCCTACGAGCAGTACTTC
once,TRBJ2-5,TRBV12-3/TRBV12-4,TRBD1,CASSPVGQDQETQYF,TGTGCCAGCAGTCCGGTCGGACAGGACCAAGAGACCCAGTACTTC
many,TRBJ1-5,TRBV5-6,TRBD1,CASSPGGSQPQHF,TGTGCCAGTTCTCCAGGGGGCAGTCAGCCCCAGCATTTT
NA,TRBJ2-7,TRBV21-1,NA,CALTDYGRGRYSYEQYF,TGTGCCCTCACGGACTACGGACGGGGGCGGTACTCCTACGAGCAGTACTTC
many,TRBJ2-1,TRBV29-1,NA,CSVEPRLVGNEQFF,TGCAGCGTTGAGCCCAGGTTGGTCGGGAATGAGCAGTTCTTC
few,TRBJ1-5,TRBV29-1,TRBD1,CSVLTGQGNNQPQHF,TGCAGCGTCCTTACTGGACAGGGGAACAATCAGCCCCAGCATTTT
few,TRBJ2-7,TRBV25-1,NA,CASRGVRLVVYEQYF,TGTGCCAGCAGGGGGGTCCGGCTAGTAGTCTACGAGCAGTACTTC
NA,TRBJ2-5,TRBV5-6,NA,CASGSGPNQETQYF,TGTGCCAGCGGCTCCGGGCCCAACCAAGAGACCCAGTACTTC
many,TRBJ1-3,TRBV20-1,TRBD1,CSARWDSGNTIYF,TGCAGTGCTAGATGGGACAGTGGAAACACCATATATTTT
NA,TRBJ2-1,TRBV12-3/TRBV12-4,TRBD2,CASSLGGEGFWEQFF,TGTGCCAGCAGTTTGGGGGGGGAGGGGTTTTGGGAGCAGTTCTTC
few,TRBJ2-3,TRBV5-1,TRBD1,CASSLAGDRGTDTQYF,TGCGCCAGCAGCTTGGCGGGGGACAGGGGCACAGATACGCAGTATTTT
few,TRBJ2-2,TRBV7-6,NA,CASSLSGTTTGELFF,TGTGCCAGCAGTCTTTCCGGGACAACCACCGGGGAGCTGTTTTTT